The source of this T cell receptor beta chain is a study of blood T cell repertoires in COVID-19. Overall study context: Researchers got acute and convalescent COVID-19 samples from the United States, Italy and Spain. T cells, B-cell-depleted T cells, or PBMCs supplied cDNA or gDNA.

The CDR3 is 12 residues long. The ends were cut back, 0 bases at V and 9 bases at J, with 7 bases in the middle. Germline values: CDR1 SGHAT, CDR2 FQNNGV. Authors' methods: By means of reference gene primer amplification, nucleated cell counts were estimated. Generated by immunoSEQ multiplex PCR, the TCRdb table keeps only in-frame clones and is missing some. The DNA was the basis for D and trimming; V, J and clone size are from that table. The sample has around 76,000 clones; 75% to 90% are singletons. The sample was peripheral blood. The gene calls are TRBV11-2 and TRBJ2-3; D is perhaps TRBD2 (5 bases). This receptor was identified in a man at least 80 years old with acute or convalescent COVID-19. The CDR3: CASSLDRRTQYF. The CDR3 bases are TGTGCCAGCAGCTTAGATCGGAGGACGCAGTATTTT.